This T cell receptor beta chain originates from a study of blood T cell repertoires in COVID-19. Per the original data handling: Estimates of nucleated cell counts were drawn from the amplification of reference gene primers. Assay: immunoSEQ multiplex PCR; the TCRdb copy retains only in-frame clones and omits some. For V, J and clone size, that table is used; D and trimming come from the DNA. The table lists about 500,000 clones, about 90% of them singletons, with roughly 0.7% in the top ten. The CDR3 is 15 residues long. The germline V and J ends were trimmed by 4 bases and 2 bases, with 13 bases remaining between them. CDR1 is LGHDT and CDR2 is YNNKEL in the germline V gene (reference sequence). Assignments of participants to cohorts depended upon their own reported clinical history. Recovery among Cohort 3 donors was established by two negative PCRs, clearance, or symptom resolution.

The rearrangement joins TRBV3-1 (or the pseudogene TRBV3-2) to TRBJ2-3, with D possibly TRBD2 on 6 matching bases. The clonotype comes from a woman aged 18-29 years who had recovered from COVID-19. Sample: PBMCs or T cells enriched from blood (not recorded which). In nucleotides, the CDR3 is TGTGCCAGCAGCCGTCAGCGGGTAAACACAGATACGCAGTATTTT. Translating gives CASSRQRVNTDTQYF.